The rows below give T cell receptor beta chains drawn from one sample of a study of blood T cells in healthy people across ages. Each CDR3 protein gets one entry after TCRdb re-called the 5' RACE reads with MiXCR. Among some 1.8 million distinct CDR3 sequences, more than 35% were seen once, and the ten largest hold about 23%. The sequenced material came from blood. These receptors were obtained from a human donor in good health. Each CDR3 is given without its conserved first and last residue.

cdr3_aa: ASSDGTSGGAPDTQY
j_call: TRBJ2-3
v_call: TRBV5-4

cdr3_aa: ASTMRAGRPHYTVDTQY
j_call: TRBJ2-3
v_call: TRBV7-3

cdr3_aa: ASALAGGLYNEQF
j_call: TRBJ2-1
v_call: TRBV12-5

cdr3_aa: AIGGQDGVGETQY
j_call: TRBJ2-5
v_call: TRBV10-3

cdr3_aa: ASSKDNRTSSYEQY
j_call: TRBJ2-7
v_call: TRBV21-1

cdr3_aa: SAHRDRAYEQY
j_call: TRBJ2-7
v_call: TRBV20-1

cdr3_aa: ASGFQETQY
j_call: TRBJ2-5
v_call: TRBV28

cdr3_aa: ASSPPPGEVNQPQH
j_call: TRBJ1-5
v_call: TRBV18

cdr3_aa: ASSNRDYGYT
j_call: TRBJ1-2
v_call: TRBV7-6

cdr3_aa: ASSLEAGLHGYT
j_call: TRBJ1-2
v_call: TRBV7-9

cdr3_aa: ASSPGPDPALAKNIQY
j_call: TRBJ2-4
v_call: TRBV7-6

cdr3_aa: ASSGGGGYVNEQF
j_call: TRBJ2-1
v_call: TRBV7-8

cdr3_aa: ASSSNRGRVYYGYT
j_call: TRBJ1-2
v_call: TRBV6-2/TRBV6-3

cdr3_aa: ASSFAGDTQY
j_call: TRBJ2-3
v_call: TRBV7-3

cdr3_aa: ASSLALGSTNTEAF
j_call: TRBJ1-1
v_call: TRBV5-6

cdr3_aa: ASSASGDTSYEQY
j_call: .
v_call: TRBV11-2

cdr3_aa: ASRNRGKETQY
j_call: TRBJ2-5
v_call: TRBV7-8

cdr3_aa: ASSYGGGALETQY
j_call: TRBJ2-5
v_call: TRBV6-6

cdr3_aa: ASSQENSGTRGTDTQY
j_call: TRBJ2-3
v_call: TRBV4-2

cdr3_aa: ASSLGLGISGGGFIDGYT
j_call: TRBJ1-2
v_call: TRBV13

cdr3_aa: ASSMTGSDEQF
j_call: TRBJ2-1
v_call: TRBV5-1

cdr3_aa: SVARCGNAATEAF
j_call: TRBJ1-1
v_call: TRBV29-1

cdr3_aa: ATSDKGHHEQY
j_call: .
v_call: TRBV24-1

cdr3_aa: SAGTSGGVQETQY
j_call: TRBJ2-5
v_call: TRBV20-1

cdr3_aa: ASSPRVFGTVVEY
j_call: TRBJ2-4
v_call: TRBV6-2/TRBV6-3

cdr3_aa: ASSVLLGFRDTQY
j_call: TRBJ2-3
v_call: TRBV7-9

cdr3_aa: ASSKLAGNTDTQY
j_call: TRBJ2-3
v_call: TRBV12-3/TRBV12-4

cdr3_aa: ASSQEGRQGMDTQY
j_call: TRBJ2-3
v_call: TRBV4-1

cdr3_aa: ASSRSGGDTYNEQF
j_call: TRBJ2-1
v_call: TRBV4-3

cdr3_aa: ATSYGGPVFGTDTQY
j_call: TRBJ2-3
v_call: TRBV15

cdr3_aa: ASSPTEHNQPQH
j_call: TRBJ1-5
v_call: TRBV4-1

cdr3_aa: ASSQGRNPSYEQY
j_call: TRBJ2-7
v_call: TRBV4-2

cdr3_aa: ASSQDRRAGFNEQY
j_call: .
v_call: TRBV4-2

cdr3_aa: AGSFRDYEQY
j_call: .
v_call: TRBV28

cdr3_aa: ASSVAGTGVNEQY
j_call: TRBJ2-7
v_call: TRBV7-2

cdr3_aa: ATRTTQGSITDTQY
j_call: TRBJ2-3
v_call: TRBV6-1

cdr3_aa: ASSLGAREQF
j_call: TRBJ2-1
v_call: TRBV28

cdr3_aa: ASFVTSGGDNEQF
j_call: TRBJ2-1
v_call: TRBV5-1

cdr3_aa: ASSLQGQYNEQY
j_call: TRBJ2-5
v_call: TRBV12-3/TRBV12-4

cdr3_aa: ASSNSGAHTDTQY
j_call: TRBJ2-3
v_call: TRBV3-1

cdr3_aa: ATSDSRQNLNYGYT
j_call: TRBJ1-2
v_call: TRBV24-1

cdr3_aa: ASSLRLGQGASDTQY
j_call: TRBJ2-3
v_call: TRBV5-6

cdr3_aa: ASSLGLALWGIDSYEQY
j_call: TRBJ2-7
v_call: TRBV13

cdr3_aa: ASSKTGCPPNYGYT
j_call: TRBJ1-2
v_call: TRBV6-5

cdr3_aa: ASSLRTGTGASHADTQY
j_call: TRBJ2-3
v_call: TRBV11-3

cdr3_aa: ASTSSVSNYGYT
j_call: TRBJ1-2
v_call: TRBV3-1